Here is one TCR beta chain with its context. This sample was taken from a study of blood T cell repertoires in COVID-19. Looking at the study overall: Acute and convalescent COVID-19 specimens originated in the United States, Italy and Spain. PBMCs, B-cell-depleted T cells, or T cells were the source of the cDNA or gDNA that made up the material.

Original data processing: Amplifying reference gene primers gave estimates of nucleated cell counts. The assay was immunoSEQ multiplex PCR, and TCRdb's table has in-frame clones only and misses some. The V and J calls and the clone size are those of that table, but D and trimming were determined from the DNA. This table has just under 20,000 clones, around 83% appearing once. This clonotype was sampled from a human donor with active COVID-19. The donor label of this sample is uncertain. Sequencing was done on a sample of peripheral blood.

Written as DNA, the CDR3 is TGTGCCAGTAGATCTCACCGGGACAGGGGGCCGGGTGAGCAGTTCTTC. It encodes CASRSHRDRGPGEQFF. This chain uses TRBV19 with TRBJ2-1, with TRBD1 matching 12 bases. The length of the CDR3 is 16 residues. J lost 9 bases, V lost 6 bases, and 12 bases had no gene match. The germline V gene encodes CDR1 LNHDA and CDR2 SQIVND (reference sequence).